Listed below are T cell receptor beta chains from one sample, sequenced in a study of OX40 agonist ivuxolimab in advanced cancers. The repertoire was sequenced with immunoSEQ multiplex PCR; TCRdb's copy has only in-frame clones and lacks some. This repertoire shows tens of thousands of clones, about 87% found once; its top ten account for 0.67%. The sample consisted of CD4+ or CD8+ T cells sorted from blood, taken in a trial of the OX40 agonist ivuxolimab. All receptors derive from an adult with an advanced solid tumor such as melanoma, head and neck, liver or kidney cancer. Both conserved end residues are part of each CDR3. Each record gives: clone size, V gene, D gene, J gene, CDR3 DNA, CDR3 protein. A D gene is named only where the DNA matches it firmly. Clone size is stated in some rows and not others, as once, few, many or a class when expanded.

abundance: NA
v_gene: TRBV5-1
d_gene: NA
j_gene: TRBJ1-2
CDR3nt: TGCGCCAGCAGCACGGACAATAACTATGGCTACACCTTC
CDR3aa: CASSTDNNYGYTF

abundance: NA
v_gene: TRBV25-1
d_gene: NA
j_gene: TRBJ1-1
CDR3nt: TGTGCCAGCAGTGCAAGGGAAAACACTGAAGCTTTCTTT
CDR3aa: CASSARENTEAFF

abundance: NA
v_gene: TRBV6-1
d_gene: TRBD1
j_gene: TRBJ2-1
CDR3nt: TGTGCCAGCAGTGCGGAACCGGGACAGGCTTACAATGAGCAGTTCTTC
CDR3aa: CASSAEPGQAYNEQFF

abundance: NA
v_gene: TRBV28
d_gene: TRBD1
j_gene: TRBJ1-5
CDR3nt: TGTGCCAGCAGTACATACAGGGGCGCTTCCATTTATAGCAATCAGCCCCAGCATTTT
CDR3aa: CASSTYRGASIYSNQPQHF

abundance: once
v_gene: TRBV5-1
d_gene: TRBD1
j_gene: TRBJ1-4
CDR3nt: TGCGCCAGCAGCTTGGACGGGCAGGGGGGCGAAAAACTGTTTTTT
CDR3aa: CASSLDGQGGEKLFF

abundance: few
v_gene: TRBV13
d_gene: TRBD2
j_gene: TRBJ2-7
CDR3nt: TGTGCCAGCAGGCGGGAGAACTACGAGCAGTACTTC
CDR3aa: CASRRENYEQYF

abundance: NA
v_gene: TRBV4-2
d_gene: TRBD2
j_gene: TRBJ2-3
CDR3nt: TGTGCCAGCAGCCTAATTTTGGGGACTAGCGAGAGAGATACGCAGTATTTT
CDR3aa: CASSLILGTSERDTQYF

abundance: once
v_gene: TRBV30
d_gene: NA
j_gene: TRBJ1-5
CDR3nt: TGTGCCTGGAGCCCGAACAGGGAAGCCAATCAGCCCCAGCATTTT
CDR3aa: CAWSPNREANQPQHF

abundance: NA
v_gene: TRBV28
d_gene: NA
j_gene: TRBJ1-5
CDR3nt: TGTGCCAGCAGTTTCGACGGACGGCGGATTGGGCCCCAGCATTTT
CDR3aa: CASSFDGRRIGPQHF

abundance: NA
v_gene: TRBV28
d_gene: TRBD2
j_gene: TRBJ2-3
CDR3nt: TGTGCCAGCAGTACCTCGGGACTAGCGGCAGATACGCAGTATTTT
CDR3aa: CASSTSGLAADTQYF

abundance: once
v_gene: TRBV19
d_gene: NA
j_gene: TRBJ1-5
CDR3nt: TGTGCCAGTAGTATTCAGCAGGGAGGCAATCAGCCCCAGCATTTT
CDR3aa: CASSIQQGGNQPQHF

abundance: NA
v_gene: TRBV5-1
d_gene: NA
j_gene: TRBJ2-3
CDR3nt: TGCGCCAGCCGGGTCGAAGGCGCAGATACGCAGTATTTT
CDR3aa: CASRVEGADTQYF

abundance: NA
v_gene: TRBV21-1
d_gene: NA
j_gene: TRBJ2-2
CDR3nt: TGTGCCAGCAGCGCCTTACAGGGTGGCTGGACCGGGGAGCTGTTTTTT
CDR3aa: CASSALQGGWTGELFF

abundance: NA
v_gene: TRBV14
d_gene: NA
j_gene: TRBJ2-1
CDR3nt: TGTGCCAGCAGCCAAGATTGGGCGACCGTGCAGTTCTTC
CDR3aa: CASSQDWATVQFF

abundance: NA
v_gene: TRBV10-3
d_gene: NA
j_gene: TRBJ2-3
CDR3nt: TGTGCCATCAGTGGGACAGATACGCAGTATTTT
CDR3aa: CAISGTDTQYF

abundance: NA
v_gene: TRBV19
d_gene: TRBD1
j_gene: TRBJ1-1
CDR3nt: TGTGCCAGTAGCCCCATTTTGGGGCAGGGGGACACTGAAGCTTTCTTT
CDR3aa: CASSPILGQGDTEAFF

abundance: NA
v_gene: TRBV29-1
d_gene: TRBD1
j_gene: TRBJ1-1
CDR3nt: TGCAGCGCTAAAAGGACAGGGGGAAACACTGAAGCTTTCTTT
CDR3aa: CSAKRTGGNTEAFF

abundance: NA
v_gene: TRBV10-3
d_gene: NA
j_gene: TRBJ1-4
CDR3nt: TGTGCCATCAGTGAGTCGGGGCAGGGAGGTGAAAAACTGTTTTTT
CDR3aa: CAISESGQGGEKLFF

abundance: NA
v_gene: TRBV14
d_gene: NA
j_gene: TRBJ1-1
CDR3nt: TGTGCCAGCAGCTCCTCCATGAACACTGAAGCTTTCTTT
CDR3aa: CASSSSMNTEAFF

abundance: NA
v_gene: TRBV9
d_gene: NA
j_gene: TRBJ1-1
CDR3nt: TGTGCCAGCAGCGGGGGACCCTTGAACACTGAAGCTTTCTTT
CDR3aa: CASSGGPLNTEAFF

abundance: few
v_gene: TRBV10-3
d_gene: NA
j_gene: TRBJ2-1
CDR3nt: TGTGCCATCAGTGAGAATAACAATGAGCAGTTCTTC
CDR3aa: CAISENNNEQFF

abundance: NA
v_gene: TRBV10-3
d_gene: TRBD2
j_gene: TRBJ2-3
CDR3nt: TGTGCCATCAGCTCCGGGACTAGCGGGAGGGATGGAGATACGCAGTATTTT
CDR3aa: CAISSGTSGRDGDTQYF

abundance: NA
v_gene: TRBV4-1
d_gene: TRBD1
j_gene: TRBJ1-5
CDR3nt: TGCGCCAGCAGCCCCTCGGACAGGGGAGCCAATCAGCCCCAGCATTTT
CDR3aa: CASSPSDRGANQPQHF

abundance: NA
v_gene: TRBV9
d_gene: NA
j_gene: TRBJ2-1
CDR3nt: TGTGCCAGCAGCGTAGCGTGGAATGAGCAGTTCTTC
CDR3aa: CASSVAWNEQFF

abundance: NA
v_gene: TRBV7-3
d_gene: TRBD2
j_gene: TRBJ2-7
CDR3nt: TGTGCCAGCAGCTTGACTAGCGATCACGAGCAGTACTTC
CDR3aa: CASSLTSDHEQYF

abundance: NA
v_gene: TRBV10-1
d_gene: NA
j_gene: TRBJ2-3
CDR3nt: TGCGCCAGCAGCGCCTACTTCGGCCGGGGAGATACGCAGTATTTT
CDR3aa: CASSAYFGRGDTQYF

abundance: NA
v_gene: TRBV4-2
d_gene: NA
j_gene: TRBJ2-2
CDR3nt: TGTGCCAGCAGCCAAACCGGGACACCAAACACCGGGGAGCTGTTTTTT
CDR3aa: CASSQTGTPNTGELFF

abundance: NA
v_gene: TRBV7-3
d_gene: NA
j_gene: TRBJ2-2
CDR3nt: TGTGCCAGCAGCTTAGCGACTAACACCGGGGAGCTGTTTTTT
CDR3aa: CASSLATNTGELFF

abundance: NA
v_gene: TRBV7-2
d_gene: TRBD2
j_gene: TRBJ2-5
CDR3nt: TGTGCCAGCAGCTTAGCTAGCGGGAGGGCCGATGAGACCCAGTACTTC
CDR3aa: CASSLASGRADETQYF

abundance: NA
v_gene: TRBV30
d_gene: TRBD2
j_gene: TRBJ2-1
CDR3nt: TGTGCCTGGAGTGTGCCCAGCGGGAGCTACAATGAGCAGTTCTTC
CDR3aa: CAWSVPSGSYNEQFF

abundance: NA
v_gene: TRBV15
d_gene: TRBD1
j_gene: TRBJ2-1
CDR3nt: TGTGCCACCAGCATCATGGGGACAGGGCCCTACAATGAGCAGTTCTTC
CDR3aa: CATSIMGTGPYNEQFF

abundance: NA
v_gene: TRBV29-1
d_gene: NA
j_gene: TRBJ1-4
CDR3nt: TGCAGCGTTGGTCGTCCGCCTAATGAAAAACTGTTTTTT
CDR3aa: CSVGRPPNEKLFF

abundance: NA
v_gene: TRBV10-3
d_gene: NA
j_gene: TRBJ1-2
CDR3nt: TGTGCCATCAGACAGGGTGACTATGGCTACACCTTC
CDR3aa: CAIRQGDYGYTF

abundance: NA
v_gene: TRBV9
d_gene: NA
j_gene: TRBJ1-2
CDR3nt: TGTGCCAGCAGCGTAGAAGTATTCTATGGCTACACCTTC
CDR3aa: CASSVEVFYGYTF

abundance: NA
v_gene: TRBV14
d_gene: NA
j_gene: TRBJ1-1
CDR3nt: TGTGCCAGCAGCCGACAGGTAAACACTGAAGCTTTCTTT
CDR3aa: CASSRQVNTEAFF

abundance: NA
v_gene: TRBV19
d_gene: NA
j_gene: TRBJ2-3
CDR3nt: TGTGCCACGCGGGACCGCAGCACAGATACGCAGTATTTT
CDR3aa: CATRDRSTDTQYF

abundance: NA
v_gene: TRBV11-2
d_gene: NA
j_gene: TRBJ1-3
CDR3nt: TGTGCCAGCAGAGGGGAGGATTCCTCTGGAAACACCATATATTTT
CDR3aa: CASRGEDSSGNTIYF

abundance: once
v_gene: TRBV6-5
d_gene: NA
j_gene: TRBJ2-2
CDR3nt: TGTGCCAGCAGGCTAATCATGAACACCGGGGAGCTGTTTTTT
CDR3aa: CASRLIMNTGELFF

abundance: NA
v_gene: TRBV30
d_gene: NA
j_gene: TRBJ1-5
CDR3nt: TGTGCCTGGAGTAGGAACCGGGGAAATCAGCCCCAGCATTTT
CDR3aa: CAWSRNRGNQPQHF

abundance: NA
v_gene: TRBV2
d_gene: NA
j_gene: TRBJ2-3
CDR3nt: TGTGCCAGCAGTGGAGGGGGGAGCACAGATACGCAGTATTTT
CDR3aa: CASSGGGSTDTQYF

abundance: once
v_gene: TRBV28
d_gene: NA
j_gene: TRBJ2-2
CDR3nt: TGTGCCAGCAGTTTGTTACTCCCGAACACCGGGGAGCTGTTTTTT
CDR3aa: CASSLLLPNTGELFF

abundance: few
v_gene: TRBV2
d_gene: NA
j_gene: TRBJ2-5
CDR3nt: TGTGCCAGCACCTCATCGAGGGGGGGGACCCAGTACTTC
CDR3aa: CASTSSRGGTQYF

abundance: few
v_gene: TRBV11-2
d_gene: TRBD1
j_gene: TRBJ1-4
CDR3nt: TGTGCCAGCAGCTTCCCAGGGGGAACGCTGTTTTTT
CDR3aa: CASSFPGGTLFF

abundance: NA
v_gene: TRBV2
d_gene: NA
j_gene: TRBJ2-3
CDR3nt: TGTGCCAGCAATAGCGACCTAAGCACAGATACGCAGTATTTT
CDR3aa: CASNSDLSTDTQYF

abundance: NA
v_gene: TRBV30
d_gene: NA
j_gene: TRBJ2-3
CDR3nt: TGTGCCTGGAGTGTGAATATCGCAGATACGCAGTATTTT
CDR3aa: CAWSVNIADTQYF

abundance: NA
v_gene: TRBV28
d_gene: NA
j_gene: TRBJ2-7
CDR3nt: TGTGCCAGCAGTTTCGTCCAGGGTCAGTGCTTC
CDR3aa: CASSFVQGQCF

abundance: NA
v_gene: TRBV6-5
d_gene: TRBD1
j_gene: TRBJ1-2
CDR3nt: TGTGCCAGCAGACCCGACAGGGATAATTACTATGGCTACACCTTC
CDR3aa: CASRPDRDNYYGYTF

abundance: once
v_gene: TRBV27
d_gene: NA
j_gene: TRBJ2-3
CDR3nt: TGTGCCAGCAGTTTCCTCGACACAGATACGCAGTATTTT
CDR3aa: CASSFLDTDTQYF

abundance: NA
v_gene: TRBV6-1
d_gene: NA
j_gene: TRBJ2-7
CDR3nt: TGTGCCAGCAGTGAAGGCGGCAGTAACTACGAGCAGTACTTC
CDR3aa: CASSEGGSNYEQYF

abundance: few
v_gene: TRBV4-2
d_gene: NA
j_gene: TRBJ1-5
CDR3nt: TGTGCCAGCAGCCAAGCCGAACGGTCTAGCAATCAGCCCCAGCATTTT
CDR3aa: CASSQAERSSNQPQHF

abundance: NA
v_gene: TRBV19
d_gene: TRBD1
j_gene: TRBJ1-2
CDR3nt: TGTGCCAGTAACCGCGACAGGGACTTGTATGGCTACACCTTC
CDR3aa: CASNRDRDLYGYTF

abundance: NA
v_gene: TRBV6-1
d_gene: NA
j_gene: TRBJ2-5
CDR3nt: TGTGCCAGCTCGGCTGGCCGAGTTCAAGAGACCCAGTACTTC
CDR3aa: CASSAGRVQETQYF

abundance: NA
v_gene: TRBV10-3
d_gene: TRBD2
j_gene: TRBJ2-1
CDR3nt: TGTGCCATCAGTGATCTAGCGGGTCCCTCCTACAATGAGCAGTTCTTC
CDR3aa: CAISDLAGPSYNEQFF

abundance: once
v_gene: TRBV6-1
d_gene: NA
j_gene: TRBJ2-5
CDR3nt: TGTGCCAGCAGTTTTGCCCAGTACCAAGAGACCCAGTACTTC
CDR3aa: CASSFAQYQETQYF

abundance: NA
v_gene: TRBV5-4
d_gene: NA
j_gene: TRBJ2-5
CDR3nt: TGTGCCAGCAGCGGGAGCACATTGGAGACCCAGTACTTC
CDR3aa: CASSGSTLETQYF

abundance: NA
v_gene: TRBV7-8
d_gene: NA
j_gene: TRBJ1-5
CDR3nt: TGTGCCAGCAGCCTCACTCTAGGACAGTCACAGCCCCAGCATTTT
CDR3aa: CASSLTLGQSQPQHF

abundance: NA
v_gene: TRBV5-1
d_gene: NA
j_gene: TRBJ2-1
CDR3nt: TGCGCCAGCAGCCACGGGACGGATCCTCAGGTCTTC
CDR3aa: CASSHGTDPQVF

abundance: NA
v_gene: TRBV9
d_gene: NA
j_gene: TRBJ2-7
CDR3nt: TGTGCCAGCAGCTCCCGGACTACGTCCTACGAGCAGTACTTC
CDR3aa: CASSSRTTSYEQYF